These 32 T cell receptor beta chains came from one sample sequenced in a study of blood T cell repertoires in COVID-19. The method was immunoSEQ multiplex PCR; TCRdb's version includes in-frame clones alone and lacks a portion of them. The top ten hold approximately 5.1% of the sample, which has under 200,000 clones, around 85% seen once. Specimen: PBMCs or T cells enriched from blood (not recorded which). The source is a woman aged 40 to 50 with acute COVID-19.

The CDR3 is CASSPGHMAPTEAFF. The DNA of the CDR3 is TGTGCCAGCAGCCCGGGACATATGGCGCCCACTGAAGCTTTCTTT. V is TRBV3-1 (or the pseudogene TRBV3-2) and J is TRBJ1-1; D possibly corresponds to TRBD1 (6 bases). Germline V gives CDR1 LGHDT, CDR2 YNNKEL (reference sequence). The CDR3 sequence is 15 residues long. V was pared by 4 bases and J by 4 bases, with 16 bases between.

The chain has TRBV6-2 or TRBV6-3 and TRBJ2-3, with 9 bases that match TRBD2. The CDR3 is 18 residues long. With V trimmed by 6 bases and J by 4 bases, 17 bases remained unmatched. The germline CDR1 and CDR2 sequences are MNHEY and SVGEGT. As DNA, the CDR3 is TGTGCCAGCAGCCCGGGGACTATTGGGCAGCGGGGGGCAGATACGCAGTATTTT. It yields the protein CASSPGTIGQRGADTQYF.

The V and J genes are TRBV7-2 and TRBJ2-3, with 7 bases aligning to TRBD2. The CDR3 length is 18 residues. Germline-derived CDR1 and CDR2 are SGHTA and FQGNSA. V lost 4 bases to trimming and J lost 3 bases; unmatched junction nucleotides: 16. CDR3: CASSSRPPKSGVTDTQYF. The CDR3 coding sequence is TGTGCCAGCAGCTCCCGCCCTCCGAAGAGCGGGGTAACAGATACGCAGTATTTT.

The V gene is TRBV28, the J gene TRBJ1-2; 7 bases map to TRBD1. Losses at the gene ends were 6 bases for V and 4 bases for J; bases not matched to a gene: 8. Per germline, CDR1 MDHEN and CDR2 SYDVKM. This CDR3 contains 14 residues. CDR3 protein: CASSRDRAAYGYTF. CDR3 DNA: TGTGCCAGCAGCCGCGACAGGGCCGCCTATGGCTACACCTTC.

The gene calls are TRBV19 and TRBJ2-2; D is ambiguous. The CDR3 loop spans 13 amino acids. V was shortened by 4 bases and J by 5 bases, with 8 bases between the two germline ends. Germline V lookup: CDR1 LNHDA, CDR2 SQIVND (reference sequence). As DNA, the CDR3 is TGTGCCAGTAGTACGCCAGGAACCGGGGAGCTGTTTTTT. Translated: CASSTPGTGELFF.

The chain joins TRBV7-3 to TRBJ2-1; 14 bases line up with TRBD2. V lost 2 bases to trimming and J lost 8 bases; unmatched junction nucleotides: 17. Germline V gene sequence: CDR1 SGHTA, CDR2 FQGTGA. This CDR3 is 20 amino acids long. CDR3 in DNA: TGTGCCAGCAGCTTACTCCCCGGGACTGCCGGGACTAGCGGGAGTTATGAGCAGTTCTTC. The encoded protein is CASSLLPGTAGTSGSYEQFF.

The table lists this clone with a few counts. The rearrangement joins TRBV2 to TRBJ1-2; no clear D gene. The V end lost 6 bases, the J end lost 6 bases, and 14 bases lay between the germline ends. Germline assignment: CDR1 SNHLY and CDR2 FYNNEI. The CDR3 contains 13 residues. In DNA, the CDR3 is TGTGCCAGCAGCGGATATACCCGGGATGGCTACACCTTC. Amino acids: CASSGYTRDGYTF.

The rearrangement uses TRBV27 and TRBJ2-1, with D tentatively TRBD2 (6 bases). Trimming took off 1 base at V and 9 bases at J, with 16 bases between the two ends. This CDR3 region has 15 residues. Germline V gives CDR1 MNHEY, CDR2 SMNVEV (reference sequence). As DNA, the CDR3 is TGTGCCAGCAGTTTATACGGGAGTTTCGAAGGTGAGCAGTTCTTC. Translated: CASSLYGSFEGEQFF.

This clone was detected a few times. The chain links TRBV2 to TRBJ1-2; possibly TRBD1 for D (6 bases). Per germline, CDR1 SNHLY and CDR2 FYNNEI. The ends were cut back, 4 bases at V and 4 bases at J, with 16 bases in the middle. The CDR3 runs to 15 residues. CDR3 region: CASSAPTGTSYGYTF. CDR3 DNA sequence: TGTGCCAGCAGTGCCCCGACCGGGACAAGCTATGGCTACACCTTC.

This rearrangement joins TRBV9 to TRBJ2-1, with 8 bases that match TRBD2. This CDR3 region has 16 residues. Germline V CDR1 and CDR2: SGDLS, YYNGEE. J was trimmed by 0 bases and V by 0 bases; bases with no gene match: 2. The CDR3 spells CASSVGSGSSYNEQFF. The CDR3 bases are TGTGCCAGCAGCGTAGGAAGCGGGAGCTCCTACAATGAGCAGTTCTTC. Drawing the rest from reference TRBV9 and TRBJ2-1, the complete variable domain is DSGVTQTPKHLITATGQRVTLRCSPRSGDLSVYWYQQSLDQGLQFLIQYYNGEERAKGNILERFSAQQFPDLHSELNLSSLELGDSALYFCASSVGSGSSYNEQFFGPGTRLTVL.

The chain employs TRBV30 and TRBJ1-1; D perhaps matches TRBD1 (5 bases). V lost 1 base to trimming and J lost 1 base, with 13 bases between them. The V gene's germline CDR1 is GTSNPN and CDR2 SVGIG (reference sequence). This CDR3 contains 15 residues. The CDR3, as DNA: TGTGCCTGGAGTGCCCGACAGTTTAAGAACACTGAAGCTTTCTTT. This encodes CAWSARQFKNTEAFF. Looking up the rest from reference TRBV30 and TRBJ1-1 gives the full variable domain: SQTIHQWPATLVQPVGSPLSLECTVEGTSNPNLYWYRQAAGRGLQLLFYSVGIGQISSEVPQNLSASRPQDRQFILSSKKLLLSDSGFYLCAWSARQFKNTEAFFGQGTRLTVV.

This chain uses TRBV2 with TRBJ1-4; 9 bases are shared with TRBD1. Germline assignment: CDR1 SNHLY and CDR2 FYNNEI. With V trimmed by 6 bases and J by 4 bases, 3 bases remained unmatched. This CDR3 contains 14 residues. This chain's CDR3 is CASRGTGFNEKLFF. As DNA, the CDR3 is TGTGCCAGCAGAGGGACAGGGTTTAATGAAAAACTGTTTTTT.

The rearrangement links TRBV4-2 to TRBJ2-1, with 8 bases that match TRBD1. Per the germline V gene, CDR1 is LGHNA and CDR2 is YNFKEQ. V lost 5 bases, J lost 5 bases, and 5 bases stayed unmatched. This CDR3 spans 14 amino acids. CDR3 protein: CASSAGQGNNEQFF. In DNA, the CDR3 is TGTGCCAGCAGCGCCGGACAGGGCAACAATGAGCAGTTCTTC.

The chain joins TRBV14 to TRBJ2-3, with 9 bases that match TRBD2. This CDR3 contains 16 residues. Trimming took 3 bases from V and 0 from J; bases not matched to a gene: 4. CDR1 is SGHDN and CDR2 is FVKESK in the germline V gene. The CDR3 here is CASSQDSGSSTDTQYF. The CDR3, as DNA: TGTGCCAGCAGCCAGGATAGCGGGAGTAGCACAGATACGCAGTATTTT. The whole variable domain, filled in from reference TRBV14 and TRBJ2-3, reads EAGVTQFPSHSVIEKGQTVTLRCDPISGHDNLYWYRRVMGKEIKFLLHFVKESKQDESGMPNNRFLAERTGGTYSTLKVQPAELEDSGVYFCASSQDSGSSTDTQYFGPGTRLTVL.

The rearrangement links TRBV12-2 to TRBJ1-2; the D segment call TRBD1 is taken from the table without a DNA check. TRBV12-2 is listed as a pseudogene. CDR3 size: 18 residues. The CDR3, as DNA: TGTGCAAGTCGCTTAGCGGGCAGGGGGCCTTATGAAGACTATGGCTACACCTTC. This translates into CASRLAGRGPYEDYGYTF.

The CDR3 sequence: CASSGGSGPAGELFF. The CDR3, as DNA: TGTGCCAGCAGTGGGGGGTCCGGACCCGCCGGGGAGCTGTTTTTT. The chain carries TRBV7-9 and TRBJ2-2, with a weak D call TRBD2 (6 bases). Germline assignment: CDR1 SEHNR and CDR2 FQNEAQ (reference sequence). There are 15 residues in the CDR3. V dropped 6 bases and J dropped 6 bases, with 17 bases sitting between them.

The CDR3 region is CAWRESLGLRSYNEQFF. Here the CDR3 DNA reads TGTGCCTGGAGAGAAAGCCTGGGGCTTCGCTCCTACAATGAGCAGTTCTTC. The rearrangement links TRBV30 to TRBJ2-1; TRBD1 is a possible D gene (5 bases). The ends were cut back, 3 bases at V and 0 bases at J, with 18 bases in the middle. CDR1 and CDR2 (germline): GTSNPN, SVGIG (reference sequence). The CDR3 totals 17 residues.

In its sample, this clone was seen a few times. The chain carries TRBV25-1 and TRBJ1-6; TRBD1 matches at 9 bases. Germline V gene data show CDR1 as MGHDK and CDR2 as SYGVNS. The CDR3 consists of 16 residues. The V gene end was trimmed by 8 bases and the J gene end by 9 bases; junction bases not matched to a gene: 14. The CDR3 nucleotides read TGTGCCAGCTCCTACGGGACAGGGTCGTCAATTTCACCCCTCCACTTT. Translated: CASSYGTGSSISPLHF.

This rearrangement joins TRBV9 to TRBJ1-2; 9 bases match TRBD1. V lost 2 bases and J lost 4; bases outside the gene matches: 15. The CDR3 totals 18 residues. From germline, CDR1 is SGDLS and CDR2 YYNGEE. CDR3 bases: TGTGCCAGCAGCGTTGGTTTGTTCTCAGGACAGGGGTCCTATGGCTACACCTTC. Translating gives CASSVGLFSGQGSYGYTF. The full variable domain, rest sourced from reference TRBV9 and TRBJ1-2, is DSGVTQTPKHLITATGQRVTLRCSPRSGDLSVYWYQQSLDQGLQFLIQYYNGEERAKGNILERFSAQQFPDLHSELNLSSLELGDSALYFCASSVGLFSGQGSYGYTFGSGTRLTVV.

The chain couples TRBV2 to TRBJ1-2; possible D gene TRBD1, 5 bases. With 6 bases removed from V and 2 bases from J, the gap between germline ends came to 10 bases. Germline V CDR1 and CDR2: SNHLY, FYNNEI. CDR3 size: 13 residues. DNA of the CDR3: TGTGCCAGCAGGCGGGACGGAAACTATGGCTACACCTTC. Its translation: CASRRDGNYGYTF.

The genes are TRBV5-6 and TRBJ2-5; TRBD2 might be the D (5 bases). The CDR3 length is 14 residues. Germline lookup yields CDR1 SGHDT and CDR2 YYEEEE. The V end was cut by 2 bases, the J end by 7 bases, with 15 bases between. CDR3: CASSLGRRAGTQYF. The CDR3 DNA reads as TGTGCCAGCAGCTTAGGCCGGCGGGCGGGGACCCAGTACTTC.

V is TRBV9 and J is TRBJ2-5; maybe TRBD2 (6 bases). Trimming cost V 0 bases and J 5 bases, with 11 bases left between them. The CDR3 covers 14 residues. Germline V gene sequence: CDR1 SGDLS, CDR2 YYNGEE. CDR3 bases: TGTGCCAGCAGCGTAGGGTCAGGGAGGGAGACCCAGTACTTC. Translated: CASSVGSGRETQYF.

This clone was detected only a few times. The V call is TRBV18, the J call TRBJ1-1; D is uncertain. Germline V gene lookup returns CDR1 KGHSH and CDR2 LQKENI. The V gene lost 2 bases and the J gene lost 3 bases, with 7 bases spanning the gap. This CDR3 region has 13 residues. The CDR3 nucleotides are TGTGCCAGCTCACCAGGCATCGACACTGAAGCTTTCTTT. Amino acids: CASSPGIDTEAFF.

The chain joins TRBV11-3 to TRBJ2-3; maybe TRBD1 (5 bases). Trimming took 7 bases from V and 0 from J, leaving 17 bases between them. Germline values: CDR1 SGHNT, CDR2 YENEEA. The CDR3 is 16 amino acids. CDR3 DNA sequence: TGTGCCAGCACCGAAGGGGTGTCCTTTAGCACAGATACGCAGTATTTT. Protein sequence: CASTEGVSFSTDTQYF.

The count of this clone is one. The V call is TRBV7-9, the J call TRBJ2-3; 9 bases fit TRBD2. There are 15 residues in the CDR3. CDR1 is SEHNR, CDR2 FQNEAQ, per germline (reference sequence). V gave up 4 bases and J gave up 1 base; unmatched junction bases: 3. The CDR3 spells CASSSQREGTDTQYF. The CDR3 bases are TGTGCCAGCAGCTCACAGCGGGAGGGCACAGATACGCAGTATTTT.

The chain combines TRBV24-1 with TRBJ1-1; 9 positions agree with TRBD1. The germline CDR1 and CDR2 sequences are KGHDR and SFDVKD. The CDR3 length is 13 residues. V shed 10 bases, J shed 4 bases, and the junction held 6 bases outside the gene matches. This chain's CDR3 is CATRGTGFTEAFF. Written as DNA, the CDR3 is TGTGCCACAAGGGGGACAGGGTTCACTGAAGCTTTCTTT.

This clone was detected only once. The chain combines TRBV28 with TRBJ2-3; TRBD2 matches 14 bases. This CDR3 has 18 residues. CDR1 is MDHEN, CDR2 SYDVKM, per germline. Trimming at V came to 4 bases and at J to 6 bases, leaving 12 bases not matched to a gene. CDR3: CASSYDPRLAGGLDTQYF. The CDR3 DNA follows: TGTGCCAGCAGTTACGACCCGAGACTAGCGGGAGGGCTCGATACGCAGTATTTT. Full variable domain (remainder filled in from reference TRBV28 and TRBJ2-3): DVKVTQSSRYLVKRTGEKVFLECVQDMDHENMFWYRQDPGLGLRLIYFSYDVKMKEKGDIPEGYSVSREKKERFSLILESASTNQTSMYLCASSYDPRLAGGLDTQYFGPGTRLTVL.

J is TRBJ2-5 and V is TRBV5-1; TRBD2 agrees at 8 bases. V was pared by 0 bases and J by 1 base, with 2 bases of the junction left unmatched. CDR1 is SGHRS, CDR2 YFSETQ, per germline. The CDR3 covers 15 residues. The CDR3 sequence is CASSLEAGAQETQYF. The CDR3, as DNA: TGCGCCAGCAGCTTGGAAGCGGGGGCCCAAGAGACCCAGTACTTC. Looking up the rest from reference TRBV5-1 and TRBJ2-5 gives the full variable domain: KAGVTQTPRYLIKTRGQQVTLSCSPISGHRSVSWYQQTPGQGLQFLFEYFSETQRNKGNFPGRFSGRQFSNSRSEMNVSTLELGDSALYLCASSLEAGAQETQYFGPGTRLLVL.

The CDR3 protein is CASRPERESFNEQFF. CDR3 nucleotides: TGTGCCAGCAGACCCGAGCGGGAGTCATTCAATGAGCAGTTCTTC. The J gene is TRBJ2-1, the V gene TRBV7-2; 8 bases line up with TRBD2. This CDR3 is built from 15 residues. J gave up 6 bases and V 6 bases, and 10 bases lay outside the gene matches. The V gene's germline CDR1 is SGHTA and CDR2 FQGNSA.

The V call is TRBV27, the J call TRBJ2-1; weak D call: TRBD1 (6 bases). CDR1 is MNHEY and CDR2 is SMNVEV in the germline V gene (reference sequence). The V end was cut by 6 bases, the J end by 10 bases, with 13 bases between. This CDR3 region has 12 residues. The CDR3 is CASSRGPKEQFF. The CDR3 DNA sequence: TGTGCCAGCAGCAGGGGTCCCAAAGAGCAGTTCTTC.

The gene calls are TRBV11-3 and TRBJ2-1; 8 positions match TRBD2. CDR1 and CDR2 (germline): SGHNT, YENEEA. J lost 6 bases, V lost 3 bases, and 7 bases had no gene match. The CDR3 totals 15 residues. Here the CDR3 reads CASSFQAGAGNEQFF. The CDR3 region has the DNA TGTGCCAGCAGCTTTCAAGCGGGAGCGGGCAATGAGCAGTTCTTC.

The V call is TRBV2, the J call TRBJ2-7; 8 bases are a match to TRBD1. V lost 9 bases, J lost 0 bases, and 4 bases stayed unmatched. This CDR3 has 13 residues. Germline lookup yields CDR1 SNHLY and CDR2 FYNNEI. CDR3 protein: CARGGQASYEQYF. DNA for the CDR3: TGTGCCAGAGGGGGACAGGCCTCCTACGAGCAGTACTTC.